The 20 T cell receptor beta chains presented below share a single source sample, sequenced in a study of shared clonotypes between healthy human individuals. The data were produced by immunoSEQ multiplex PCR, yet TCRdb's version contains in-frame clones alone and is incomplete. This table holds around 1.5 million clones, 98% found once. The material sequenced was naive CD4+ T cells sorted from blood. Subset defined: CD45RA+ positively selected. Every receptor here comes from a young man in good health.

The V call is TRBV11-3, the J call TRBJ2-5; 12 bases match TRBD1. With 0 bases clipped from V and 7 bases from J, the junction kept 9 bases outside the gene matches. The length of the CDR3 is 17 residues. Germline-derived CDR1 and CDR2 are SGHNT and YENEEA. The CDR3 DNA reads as TGTGCCAGCAGCTTAGATCATGGGACAGGGGGCGCAGGGACCCAGTACTTC. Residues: CASSLDHGTGGAGTQYF.

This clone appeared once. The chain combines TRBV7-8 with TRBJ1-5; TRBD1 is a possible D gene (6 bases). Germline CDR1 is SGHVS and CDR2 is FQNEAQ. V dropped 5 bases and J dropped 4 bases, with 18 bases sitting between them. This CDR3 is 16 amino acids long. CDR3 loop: CASSLRGGTQNQPQHF. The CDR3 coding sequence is TGTGCCAGCAGCCTTAGGGGCGGGACACAAAATCAGCCCCAGCATTTT.

CDR3 residues: CASSPWPDTQYF. CDR3 in DNA: TGTGCCAGCTCACCATGGCCAGATACGCAGTATTTT. This chain joins TRBV18 and TRBJ2-3, with no clear D. Between the trimmed V and J ends, which lost 2 bases and 4 bases, there was a span of 4 bases. Germline assignment: CDR1 KGHSH and CDR2 LQKENI. CDR3 length: 12 residues.

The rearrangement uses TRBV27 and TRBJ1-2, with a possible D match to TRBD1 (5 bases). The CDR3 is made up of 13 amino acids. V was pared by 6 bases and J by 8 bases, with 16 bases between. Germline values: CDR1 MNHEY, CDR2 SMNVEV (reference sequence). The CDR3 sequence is CASSSGYSRGYTF. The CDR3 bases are TGTGCCAGCAGCTCAGGGTACTCCAGGGGCTACACCTTC.

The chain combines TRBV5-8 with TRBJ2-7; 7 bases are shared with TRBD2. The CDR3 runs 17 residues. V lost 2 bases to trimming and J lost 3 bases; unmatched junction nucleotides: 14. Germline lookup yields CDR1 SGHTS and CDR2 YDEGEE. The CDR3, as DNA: TGTGCCAGCAGCTTTGGGTATAGGGGCGGGAGAGGCTACGAGCAGTACTTC. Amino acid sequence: CASSFGYRGGRGYEQYF.

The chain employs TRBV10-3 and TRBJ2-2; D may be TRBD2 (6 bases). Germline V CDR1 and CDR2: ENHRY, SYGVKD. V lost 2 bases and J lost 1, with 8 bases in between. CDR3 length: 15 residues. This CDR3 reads CAISEGGKNTGELFF. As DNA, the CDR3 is TGTGCCATCAGTGAGGGCGGGAAGAACACCGGGGAGCTGTTTTTT.

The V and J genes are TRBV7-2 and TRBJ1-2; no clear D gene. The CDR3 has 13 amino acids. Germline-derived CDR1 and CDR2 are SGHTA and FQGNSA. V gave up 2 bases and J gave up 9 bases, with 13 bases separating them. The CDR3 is CASSLSTPLSYTF. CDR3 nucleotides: TGTGCCAGCAGCTTATCTACCCCCCTTAGCTACACCTTC. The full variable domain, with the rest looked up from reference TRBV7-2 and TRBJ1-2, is GAGVSQSPSNKVTEKGKDVELRCDPISGHTALYWYRQSLGQGLEFLIYFQGNSAPDKSGLPSDRFSAERTGGSVSTLTIQRTQQEDSAVYLCASSLSTPLSYTFGSGTRLTVV.

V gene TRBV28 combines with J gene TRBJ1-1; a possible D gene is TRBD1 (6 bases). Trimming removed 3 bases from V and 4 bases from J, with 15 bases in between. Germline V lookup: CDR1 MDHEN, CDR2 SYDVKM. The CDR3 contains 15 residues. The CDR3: CASSFYGQSTTEAFF. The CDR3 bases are TGTGCCAGCAGTTTCTACGGACAGAGCACCACTGAAGCTTTCTTT.

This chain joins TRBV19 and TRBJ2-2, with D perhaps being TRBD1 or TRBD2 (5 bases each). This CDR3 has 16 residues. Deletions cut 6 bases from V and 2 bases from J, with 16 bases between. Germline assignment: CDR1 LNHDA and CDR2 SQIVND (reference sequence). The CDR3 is CASRASGQLNTGELFF. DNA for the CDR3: TGTGCCAGTAGAGCTTCGGGGCAGTTAAACACCGGGGAGCTGTTTTTT.

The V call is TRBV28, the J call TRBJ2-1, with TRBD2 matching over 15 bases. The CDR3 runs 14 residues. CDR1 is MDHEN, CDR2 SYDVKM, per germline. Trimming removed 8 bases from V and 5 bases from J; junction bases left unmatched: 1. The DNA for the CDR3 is TGTGCCAGCTGGACTAGCGGGAGGGACAATGAGCAGTTCTTC. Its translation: CASWTSGRDNEQFF.

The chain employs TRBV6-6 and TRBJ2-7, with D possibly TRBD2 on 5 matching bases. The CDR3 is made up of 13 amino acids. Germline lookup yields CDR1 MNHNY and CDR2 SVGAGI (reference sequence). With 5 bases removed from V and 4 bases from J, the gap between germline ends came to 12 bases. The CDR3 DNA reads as TGTGCCAGCAGTGACCCCAGGACTTACGAGCAGTACTTC. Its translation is CASSDPRTYEQYF.

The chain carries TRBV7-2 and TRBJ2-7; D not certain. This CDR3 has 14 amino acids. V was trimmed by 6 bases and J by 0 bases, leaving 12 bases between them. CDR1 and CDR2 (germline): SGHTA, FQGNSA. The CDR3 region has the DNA TGTGCCAGCAGAGTGGTCATCAGCTCCTACGAGCAGTACTTC. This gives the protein CASRVVISSYEQYF.

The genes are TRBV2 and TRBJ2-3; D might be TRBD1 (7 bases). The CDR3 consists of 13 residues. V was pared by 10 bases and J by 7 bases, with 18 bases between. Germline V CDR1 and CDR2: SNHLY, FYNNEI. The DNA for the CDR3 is TGTGCCACGGAGGCAGGGGGAGGAAATACGCAGTATTTT. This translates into CATEAGGGNTQYF.

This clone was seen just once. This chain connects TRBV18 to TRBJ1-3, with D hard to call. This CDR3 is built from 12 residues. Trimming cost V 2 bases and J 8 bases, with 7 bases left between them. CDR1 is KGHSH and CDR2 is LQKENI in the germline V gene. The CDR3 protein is CASSPALDTIYF. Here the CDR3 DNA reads TGTGCCAGCTCACCAGCACTGGACACCATATATTTT.

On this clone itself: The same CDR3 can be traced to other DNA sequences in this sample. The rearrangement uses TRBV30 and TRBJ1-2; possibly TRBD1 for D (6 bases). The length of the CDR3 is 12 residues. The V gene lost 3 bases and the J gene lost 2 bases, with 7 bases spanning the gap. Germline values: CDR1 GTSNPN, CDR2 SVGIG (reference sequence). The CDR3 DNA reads TGTGCCTGGAGGACAGGAAACTATGGCTACACCTTC. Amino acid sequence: CAWRTGNYGYTF.

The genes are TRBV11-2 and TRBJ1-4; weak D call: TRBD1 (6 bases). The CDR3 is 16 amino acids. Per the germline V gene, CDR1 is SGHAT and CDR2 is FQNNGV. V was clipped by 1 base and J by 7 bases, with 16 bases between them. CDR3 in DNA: TGTGCCAGCAGCTTAGGCCCACAGGGACTTTCTGAAAAACTGTTTTTT. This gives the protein CASSLGPQGLSEKLFF.

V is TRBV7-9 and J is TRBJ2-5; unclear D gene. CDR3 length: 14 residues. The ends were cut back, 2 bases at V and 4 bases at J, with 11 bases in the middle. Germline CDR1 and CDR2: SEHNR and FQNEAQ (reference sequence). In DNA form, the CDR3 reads TGTGCCAGCAGCTTAAGGCAGCAATCAGAGACCCAGTACTTC. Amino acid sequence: CASSLRQQSETQYF.

CDR3 protein: CASSPPGARDRSEFF. Here the CDR3 DNA reads TGTGCCAGCTCACCACCGGGGGCACGGGACAGGTCGGAGTTCTTT. The V and J genes are TRBV18 and TRBJ1-1, with 8 bases lining up with TRBD1. The CDR3 covers 15 residues. The germline V gene has CDR1 KGHSH and CDR2 LQKENI. V was clipped by 0 bases and J by 14 bases; unmatched bases: 14.

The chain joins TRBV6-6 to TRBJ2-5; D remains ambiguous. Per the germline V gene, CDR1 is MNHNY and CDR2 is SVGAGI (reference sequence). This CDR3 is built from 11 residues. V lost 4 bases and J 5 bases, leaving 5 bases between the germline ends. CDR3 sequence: CASSFGETQYF. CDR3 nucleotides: TGTGCCAGCAGTTTCGGGGAGACCCAGTACTTC.

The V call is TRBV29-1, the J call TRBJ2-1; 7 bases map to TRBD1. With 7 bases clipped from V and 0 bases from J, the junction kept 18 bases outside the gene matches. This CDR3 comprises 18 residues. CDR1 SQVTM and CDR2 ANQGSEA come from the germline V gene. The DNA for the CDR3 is TGCAGCGCCAGTGGGGTTTTGACAGGGCCCAGCTCCTACAATGAGCAGTTCTTC. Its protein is CSASGVLTGPSSYNEQFF.